Presented here are 10 T cell receptor beta chains from one specimen sequenced in a study of CD8 T cells in Susac syndrome. Random hexamers were used to reverse transcribe an amount of 0.5 to 1 ug RNA. TCRdb analysed the immunoSEQ multiplex PCR reads with MiXCR anew, one entry per CDR3 protein. The sample records about 84,000 distinct CDR3 sequences, approximately 96% being singletons. The sample comprised CD8+ T cells from PBMCs. These receptors were obtained from a human donor with Susac syndrome.

This chain joins TRBV29-1 and TRBJ2-5, with D perhaps matching TRBD1 (5 bases). The germline V gene has CDR1 SQVTM and CDR2 ANQGSEA. The CDR3 has 13 amino acids. V lost 2 bases and J lost 7, with 14 bases in between. In DNA, the CDR3 is TGCAGCGTTGAAACGGACCCTACAGGGACCCAGTACTTC. Translated: CSVETDPTGTQYF.

This clonotype appeared a single time. In DNA, the CDR3 is TGTGCCAGCAGACTGACCGGGACAGGGGTCCCTAATAGCAATCAGCCCCAGCATTTT. Translated: CASRLTGTGVPNSNQPQHF. V is TRBV28 and J is TRBJ1-5; 10 positions agree with TRBD1. Per the germline V gene, CDR1 is MDHEN and CDR2 is SYDVKM. J was trimmed by 0 bases and V by 6 bases; bases with no gene match: 14. The CDR3 has 19 amino acids.

V gene TRBV20-1 combines with J gene TRBJ1-5; D unresolved. This CDR3 has 12 residues. V gave up 3 bases and J gave up 8 bases, with 11 bases separating them. Germline V gene data show CDR1 as DFQATT and CDR2 as SNEGSKA (reference sequence). The CDR3 spells CSARDLIKPQHF. The CDR3 DNA is TGCAGTGCTAGGGACTTAATAAAGCCCCAGCATTTT.

In DNA, the CDR3 is TGTGCCAGTAGTATCGGAGGACAGCGAACGTACCAAGAGACCCAGTACTTC. It codes for CASSIGGQRTYQETQYF. The chain carries TRBV19 and TRBJ2-5; TRBD1 might be the D (6 bases). CDR3 length: 17 residues. Trimming took 3 bases from V and 0 from J, leaving 17 bases between them. CDR1 is LNHDA and CDR2 is SQIVND in the germline V gene (reference sequence).

The chain joins TRBV28 to TRBJ2-7; 11 nucleotides line up with TRBD2. The CDR3 contains 14 residues. Germline trimming cut 6 bases from V and 5 bases from J; bases unmatched to any gene: 6. Looked up from germline, CDR1 is MDHEN and CDR2 is SYDVKM. The CDR3 DNA reads TGTGCCAGCAGCCCTAGCGGGAGGCGGGACGAGCAGTACTTC. This translates into CASSPSGRRDEQYF.

This chain links TRBV7-6 with TRBJ2-7; 9 bases are a match to TRBD2. After removal of 1 base from V and 5 bases from J, the junction contained 9 bases not matched to a gene. The CDR3 has 16 residues. Germline CDR1 SGHVS, CDR2 FNYEAQ. CDR3 loop: CASSLDGGRAFDEQYF. CDR3 sequence (DNA): TGTGCCAGCAGCTTAGACGGCGGGAGGGCCTTCGACGAGCAGTACTTC.

V usage is TRBV27 and J usage is TRBJ2-7; D ambiguous. With 6 bases removed from V and 2 bases from J, the gap between germline ends came to 14 bases. The germline V gene encodes CDR1 MNHEY and CDR2 SMNVEV (reference sequence). The CDR3 extends over 14 amino acids. The CDR3 protein is CASSRNDKTYEQYV. The CDR3 DNA is TGTGCCAGCAGCCGGAATGATAAGACCTACGAGCAGTACGTC.

The rearrangement uses TRBV20-1 and TRBJ2-7; 7 nucleotides match TRBD1. The V and J ends lost 0 bases and 4 bases, in that order; junction bases with no gene match: 6. The CDR3 length is 14 residues. CDR1 and CDR2 from the germline V gene are DFQATT and SNEGSKA (reference sequence). The CDR3 is CSAREGQDWYEQYF. The CDR3 DNA sequence: TGCAGTGCTAGAGAAGGACAGGATTGGTACGAGCAGTACTTC.

This chain links TRBV29-1 with TRBJ2-1; 7 bases map to TRBD2. V lost 0 bases and J lost 0; bases outside the gene matches: 8. Germline CDR1 SQVTM, CDR2 ANQGSEA. The CDR3 extends over 17 amino acids. CDR3 coding DNA: TGCAGCGTTGAAGAGGAAAGGGACTACATCTCCTACAATGAGCAGTTCTTC. This translates into CSVEEERDYISYNEQFF.

This chain joins TRBV25-1 and TRBJ2-1; tentatively, D is TRBD1 (6 bases). Germline V gives CDR1 MGHDK, CDR2 SYGVNS. The CDR3 runs 16 residues. The V end was cut by 4 bases, the J end by 5 bases, with 18 bases between. In DNA, the CDR3 is TGTGCCAGCAGTGCAGGGGTTTGGCACCTAAACAATGAGCAGTTCTTC. It translates to CASSAGVWHLNNEQFF.